This record concerns one T cell receptor beta chain sequence. This entry comes from a study of blood T cell repertoires in COVID-19. The method was immunoSEQ multiplex PCR; TCRdb's version includes in-frame clones alone and lacks a portion of them. This table has about 100,000 clones, just over 85% appearing once. This CDR3 has 17 amino acids. V was pared by 8 bases and J by 4 bases, with 26 bases between. CDR1 and CDR2 from the germline V gene are MDHEN and SYDVKM. Sequencing was done on a sample of peripheral blood. This receptor was taken from a human donor in a cohort sampled during active COVID-19. This rearrangement joins TRBV28 to TRBJ2-5, with a weak D call TRBD2 (5 bases). The CDR3 is CASGLESEGYDRETQYF. DNA of the CDR3: TGTGCCAGCGGGCTTGAGTCCGAGGGATATGATCGAGAGACCCAGTACTTC.